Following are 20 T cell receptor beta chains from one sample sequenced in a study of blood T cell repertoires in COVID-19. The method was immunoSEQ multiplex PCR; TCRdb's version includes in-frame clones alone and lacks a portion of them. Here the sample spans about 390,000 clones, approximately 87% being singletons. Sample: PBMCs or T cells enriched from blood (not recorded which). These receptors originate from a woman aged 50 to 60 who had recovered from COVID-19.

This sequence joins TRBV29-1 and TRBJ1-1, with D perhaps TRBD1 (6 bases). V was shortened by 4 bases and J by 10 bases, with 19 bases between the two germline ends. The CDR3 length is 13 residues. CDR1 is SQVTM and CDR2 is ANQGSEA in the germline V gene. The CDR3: CSVGFLAQGSAFF. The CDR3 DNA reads TGCAGCGTTGGCTTTCTTGCACAGGGATCAGCTTTCTTT.

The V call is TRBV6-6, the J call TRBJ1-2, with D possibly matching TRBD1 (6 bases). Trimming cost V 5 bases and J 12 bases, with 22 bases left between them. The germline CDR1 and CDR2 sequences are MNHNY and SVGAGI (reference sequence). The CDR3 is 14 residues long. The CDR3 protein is CASSDGQGGLEHTF. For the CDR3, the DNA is TGTGCCAGCAGTGACGGACAAGGGGGATTGGAACACACCTTC.

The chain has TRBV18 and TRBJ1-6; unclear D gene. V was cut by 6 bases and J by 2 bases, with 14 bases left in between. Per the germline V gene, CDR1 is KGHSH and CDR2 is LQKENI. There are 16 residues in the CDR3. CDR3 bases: TGTGCCAGCTCCTTGGGTGCGGGCACCTATAATTCACCCCTCCACTTT. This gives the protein CASSLGAGTYNSPLHF. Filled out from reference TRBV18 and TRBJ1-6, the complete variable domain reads NAGVMQNPRHLVRRRGQEARLRCSPMKGHSHVYWYRQLPEEGLKFMVYLQKENIIDESGMPKERFSAEFPKEGPSILRIQQVVRGDSAAYFCASSLGAGTYNSPLHFGNGTRLTVT.

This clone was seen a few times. CDR3 nucleotides: TGTGCCAGCAGTTTTGGGGACAGGGCCGGGGAGCTGTTTTTT. The encoded protein is CASSFGDRAGELFF. This chain connects TRBV27 to TRBJ2-2, with 9 bases aligning to TRBD1. CDR1 MNHEY and CDR2 SMNVEV come from the germline V gene (reference sequence). V dropped 3 bases and J dropped 6; count of bases not matched to a gene: 2. The CDR3 extends over 14 amino acids.

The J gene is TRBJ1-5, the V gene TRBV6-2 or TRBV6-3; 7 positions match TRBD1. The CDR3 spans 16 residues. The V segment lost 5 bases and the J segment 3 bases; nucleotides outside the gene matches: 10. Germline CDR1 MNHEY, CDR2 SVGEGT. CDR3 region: CASSPRGGANNQPQHF. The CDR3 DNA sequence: TGTGCCAGCAGTCCCAGAGGGGGCGCGAACAATCAGCCCCAGCATTTT.

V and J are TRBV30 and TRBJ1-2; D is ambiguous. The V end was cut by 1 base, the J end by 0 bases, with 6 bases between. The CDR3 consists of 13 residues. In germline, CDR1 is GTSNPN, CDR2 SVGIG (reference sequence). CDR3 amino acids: CAWSAGTNYGYTF. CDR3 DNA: TGTGCCTGGAGTGCGGGGACTAACTATGGCTACACCTTC.

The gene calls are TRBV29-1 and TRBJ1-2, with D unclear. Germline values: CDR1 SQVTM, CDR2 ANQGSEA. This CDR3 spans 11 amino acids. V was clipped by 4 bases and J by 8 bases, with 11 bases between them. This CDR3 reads CSVATAGGYTF. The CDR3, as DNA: TGCAGCGTTGCAACTGCGGGGGGCTACACCTTC.

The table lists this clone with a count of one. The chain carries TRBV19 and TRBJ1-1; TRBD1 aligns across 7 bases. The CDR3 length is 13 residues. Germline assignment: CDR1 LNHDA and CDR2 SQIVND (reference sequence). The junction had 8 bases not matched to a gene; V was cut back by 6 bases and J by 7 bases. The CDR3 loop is CASRITGENEAFF. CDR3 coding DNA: TGTGCCAGTAGGATAACAGGGGAAAATGAAGCTTTCTTT.

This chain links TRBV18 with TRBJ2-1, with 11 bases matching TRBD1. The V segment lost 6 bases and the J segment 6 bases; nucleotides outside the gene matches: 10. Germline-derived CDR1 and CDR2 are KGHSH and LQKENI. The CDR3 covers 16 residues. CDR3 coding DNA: TGTGCCAGCTCGCCTCCCGGGACAGGGGGGATCAATGAGCAGTTCTTC. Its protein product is CASSPPGTGGINEQFF.

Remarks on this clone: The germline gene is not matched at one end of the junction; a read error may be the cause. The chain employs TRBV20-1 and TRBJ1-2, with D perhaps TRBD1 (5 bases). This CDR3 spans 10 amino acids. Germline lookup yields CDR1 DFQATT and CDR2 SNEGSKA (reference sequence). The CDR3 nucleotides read TGCAGTGCTATCTTGGGGCGTCATCTCTTC. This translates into CSAILGRHLF.

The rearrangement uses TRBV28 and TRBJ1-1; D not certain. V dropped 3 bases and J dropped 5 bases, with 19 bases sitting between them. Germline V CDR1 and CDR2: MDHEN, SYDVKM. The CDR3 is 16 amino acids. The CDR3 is CASSFPWAQAGTEAFF. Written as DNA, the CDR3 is TGTGCCAGCAGTTTCCCATGGGCTCAGGCGGGGACTGAAGCTTTCTTT.

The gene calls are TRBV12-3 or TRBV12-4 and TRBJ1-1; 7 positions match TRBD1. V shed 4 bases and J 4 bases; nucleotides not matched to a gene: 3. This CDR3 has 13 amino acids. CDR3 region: CASSSTGVTEAFF. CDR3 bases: TGTGCCAGCAGTTCTACAGGGGTCACTGAAGCTTTCTTT.

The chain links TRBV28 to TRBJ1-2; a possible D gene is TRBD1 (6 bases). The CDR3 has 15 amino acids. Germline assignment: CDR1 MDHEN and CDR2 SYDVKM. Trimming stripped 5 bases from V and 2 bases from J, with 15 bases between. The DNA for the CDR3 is TGTGCCAGCAGTCCGATGGACAGCCTGAACTATGGCTACACCTTC. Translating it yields CASSPMDSLNYGYTF.

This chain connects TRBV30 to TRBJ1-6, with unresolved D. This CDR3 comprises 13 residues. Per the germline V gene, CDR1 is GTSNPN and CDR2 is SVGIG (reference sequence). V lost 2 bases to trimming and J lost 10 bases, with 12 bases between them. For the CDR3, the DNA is TGTGCCTGGAGTCTGGCTAGCGGGTCACCCCTCCACTTT. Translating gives CAWSLASGSPLHF.

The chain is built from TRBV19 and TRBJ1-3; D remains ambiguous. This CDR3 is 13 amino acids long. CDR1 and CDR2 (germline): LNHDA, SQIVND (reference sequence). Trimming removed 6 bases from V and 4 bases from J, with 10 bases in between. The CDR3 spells CASRTAAGNTIYF. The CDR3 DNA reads TGTGCCAGTAGAACAGCGGCGGGAAACACCATATATTTT.

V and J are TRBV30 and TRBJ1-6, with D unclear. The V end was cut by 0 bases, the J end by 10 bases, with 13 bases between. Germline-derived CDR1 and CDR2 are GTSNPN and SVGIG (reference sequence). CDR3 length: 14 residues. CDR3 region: CAWSVVSESSPLHF. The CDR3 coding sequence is TGTGCCTGGAGTGTTGTCAGCGAGAGCTCACCCCTCCACTTT.

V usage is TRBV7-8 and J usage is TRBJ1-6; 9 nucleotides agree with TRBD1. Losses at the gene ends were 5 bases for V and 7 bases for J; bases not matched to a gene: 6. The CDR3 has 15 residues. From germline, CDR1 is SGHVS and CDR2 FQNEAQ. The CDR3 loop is CASSLPGQGNSPLHF. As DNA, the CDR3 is TGTGCCAGCAGCCTACCCGGACAGGGGAATTCACCCCTCCACTTT.

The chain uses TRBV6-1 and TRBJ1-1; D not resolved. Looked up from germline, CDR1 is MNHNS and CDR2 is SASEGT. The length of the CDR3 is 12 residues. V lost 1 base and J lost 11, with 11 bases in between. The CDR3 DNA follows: TGTGCCAGCAGTGAAGTGGGAGTAGTGGCTTTCTTT. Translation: CASSEVGVVAFF.

The CDR3 spells CASSEARGSGGYEQYF. The CDR3 DNA is TGTGCCAGCAGTGAAGCGCGGGGTAGCGGGGGCTACGAGCAGTACTTC. The rearrangement joins TRBV2 to TRBJ2-7, with TRBD2 identical over 9 bases. In germline, CDR1 is SNHLY, CDR2 FYNNEI. The CDR3 covers 16 residues. V dropped 0 bases and J dropped 3; count of bases not matched to a gene: 6.

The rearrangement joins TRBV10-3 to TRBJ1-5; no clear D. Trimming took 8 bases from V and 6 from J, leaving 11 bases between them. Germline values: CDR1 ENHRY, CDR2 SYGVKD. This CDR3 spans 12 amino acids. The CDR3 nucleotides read TGTGCCATCGGGAGAGACGGTCAGCCCCAGCATTTT. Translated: CAIGRDGQPQHF.